Listed below are T cell receptor beta chains from one sample, sequenced in a study of cytomegalovirus exposure and HLA in healthy donors. Repertoires were generated with immunoSEQ multiplex PCR, while TCRdb's copy carries only in-frame clones and drops some. The table records 110,000 or so clones, about 81% of them present only once. The sequencing sample was made of PBMCs. These receptors were collected from a man between 40 and 49 years old in good health and CMV-seronegative. Each CDR3 is given with its conserved first and last residue. The order of the fields is clone size, V gene, J gene, D gene, CDR3 protein, CDR3 DNA. The D gene is left open where the match is weak. Size values are once, few and many counts, or a class for expanded clones, and some rows have none.

.	TRBV18	TRBJ1-2	TRBD1	CASSPNRDSNYGYTF	TGTGCCAGCTCACCGAACAGGGACAGTAACTATGGCTACACCTTC
.	TRBV5-1	TRBJ1-1	.	CASSFEQGEAFF	TGCGCCAGCAGCTTCGAACAGGGTGAAGCTTTCTTT
.	TRBV19	TRBJ1-6	.	CASSIEQFDSPLHF	TGTGCCAGTAGTATAGAACAGTTCGATTCACCCCTCCACTTT
.	TRBV13	TRBJ2-3	TRBD2	CASSFGTSGRRRGDTQYF	TGTGCCAGCAGCTTCGGGACTAGCGGGAGAAGGAGGGGAGATACGCAGTATTTT
.	TRBV4-3	TRBJ2-7	.	CASSLTRDEQYF	TGCGCCAGCAGCCTAACCAGGGACGAGCAGTACTTC
few	TRBV5-1	TRBJ2-5	TRBD2	CASSSRHTLAGVETQYF	TGCGCCAGCAGCAGTCGCCACACCCTAGCGGGAGTGGAGACCCAGTACTTC
.	TRBV30	TRBJ2-1	TRBD2	CAWRTSGVNEQFF	TGTGCCTGGAGGACTAGCGGGGTCAATGAGCAGTTCTTC
.	TRBV5-1	TRBJ2-5	TRBD1	CASSLGRGRGETQYF	TGCGCCAGCAGCTTGGGAAGGGGGCGCGGGGAGACCCAGTACTTC
few	TRBV6-6	TRBJ2-1	TRBD1	CASSKQGGTNEQFF	TGTGCCAGCAGTAAACAGGGGGGTACAAATGAGCAGTTCTTC
.	TRBV30	TRBJ2-7	.	CAWSPAPGAYEQYF	TGTGCCTGGAGTCCAGCCCCGGGTGCCTACGAGCAGTACTTC
.	TRBV6-5	TRBJ2-7	TRBD1	CASTQTGGTYEQYF	TGTGCCAGCACCCAAACAGGGGGAACCTACGAGCAGTACTTC
.	TRBV5-4	TRBJ1-3	.	CASSLGSSGNTIYF	TGTGCCAGCAGCTTGGGGAGCTCTGGAAACACCATATATTTT
.	TRBV19	TRBJ2-7	.	CASSPGTHSYEQYF	TGTGCCAGTAGTCCGGGGACACACTCCTACGAGCAGTACTTC
.	TRBV5-1	TRBJ2-3	TRBD2	CASSLLAGRTDTQYF	TGCGCCAGCAGCCTACTAGCGGGGAGGACAGATACGCAGTATTTT
.	TRBV5-6	TRBJ2-7	TRBD2	CASSTSGSYEQYF	TGTGCCAGCAGTACTAGCGGCTCCTACGAGCAGTACTTC
.	TRBV5-4	TRBJ1-4	TRBD1	CASSPDRGRGEKLFF	TGTGCCAGCAGCCCGGACAGGGGCCGGGGGGAAAAACTGTTTTTT
once	TRBV7-2	TRBJ2-2	.	CASSPTDTNTGELFF	TGTGCCAGCAGCCCAACCGACACGAACACCGGGGAGCTGTTTTTT
.	TRBV5-1	TRBJ1-4	TRBD1	CASSLRDRNEKLFF	TGCGCCAGCAGCCTCCGGGACAGAAATGAAAAACTGTTTTTT
.	TRBV19	TRBJ2-1	.	CASSKVGAGNEQFF	TGTGCCAGTAGTAAGGTGGGGGCGGGCAATGAGCAGTTCTTC
.	TRBV9	TRBJ1-1	TRBD1	CASSPLGQSRAFF	TGTGCCAGCAGTCCTTTGGGACAGAGCCGGGCTTTCTTT
.	TRBV7-3	TRBJ2-1	TRBD1	CASSSGTGGRYEQFF	TGTGCCAGCAGCTCCGGGACAGGGGGCAGGTATGAGCAGTTCTTC
.	TRBV30	TRBJ2-7	TRBD1	CAWRDSAYEQYF	TGTGCCTGGCGGGACAGTGCCTACGAGCAGTACTTC
once	TRBV28	TRBJ2-7	TRBD2	CASSLPSGMPEQYF	TGTGCCAGCAGTTTGCCCAGCGGGATGCCCGAGCAGTACTTC
.	TRBV6-6	TRBJ1-5	TRBD1	CASTHRTGNNQPQHF	TGTGCCAGCACCCACAGGACAGGGAATAATCAGCCCCAGCATTTT
.	TRBV29-1	TRBJ1-2	TRBD1	CSIPDRGYGYTF	TGCAGCATACCCGACAGGGGCTATGGCTACACCTTC
.	TRBV19	TRBJ1-4	.	CASSNSREKLFF	TGTGCCAGTAGTAATTCGAGGGAAAAACTGTTTTTT
.	TRBV25-1	TRBJ1-1	.	CASSEREGRGTEAFF	TGTGCCAGCAGTGAACGGGAGGGCCGAGGAACTGAAGCTTTCTTT
few	TRBV7-9	TRBJ1-5	.	CASSHSDGNQPQHF	TGTGCCAGCAGCCACAGTGATGGCAATCAGCCCCAGCATTTT
.	TRBV5-1	TRBJ2-2	TRBD1	CASSFFRDRLGTGELFF	TGCGCCAGCAGCTTCTTCCGGGACAGGCTCGGGACCGGGGAGCTGTTTTTT
.	TRBV5-6	TRBJ2-7	.	CASSPTGYYEQYF	TGTGCCAGCAGCCCAACAGGGTACTACGAGCAGTACTTC
once	TRBV30	TRBJ1-3	TRBD1	CAESTGAGNTIYF	TGTGCCGAGAGTACAGGGGCTGGAAACACCATATATTTT
.	TRBV4-2	TRBJ2-7	.	CASSRRVGAGDEQYF	TGTGCCAGCAGTCGAAGAGTAGGGGCTGGGGACGAGCAGTACTTC
.	TRBV30	TRBJ2-1	TRBD1	CAWASGTGKHEQFF	TGTGCCTGGGCCTCCGGGACAGGGAAGCATGAGCAGTTCTTC
.	TRBV10-3	TRBJ1-1	.	CAISGTANTEAFF	TGTGCCATCAGTGGGACAGCGAACACTGAAGCTTTCTTT
.	TRBV11-2	TRBJ1-5	TRBD1	CASSTGDRQDQPQHF	TGTGCCAGCTCCACGGGGGACAGACAAGATCAGCCCCAGCATTTT
few	TRBV5-4	TRBJ1-1	.	CASSLGQKNTEAFF	TGTGCCAGCAGCTTGGGACAGAAGAACACTGAAGCTTTCTTT
.	TRBV5-4	TRBJ2-1	TRBD2	CASSFRTGTSGRSNEQFF	TGTGCCAGCAGCTTCCGAACTGGGACTAGCGGGAGAAGCAATGAGCAGTTCTTC
.	TRBV7-2	TRBJ1-4	.	CASRSPGPDEKLFF	TGTGCCAGCAGATCCCCAGGGCCGGATGAAAAACTGTTTTTT
.	TRBV19	TRBJ2-5	TRBD2	CASKRLAGDPRETQYF	TGTGCCAGTAAACGACTAGCGGGAGATCCTCGAGAGACCCAGTACTTC
.	TRBV13	TRBJ1-1	.	CASSLLGGTEAFF	TGTGCCAGCAGCTTACTAGGGGGCACTGAAGCTTTCTTT
.	TRBV5-1	TRBJ1-1	.	CATNWEGGNTEAFF	TGCGCCACCAATTGGGAGGGTGGGAACACTGAAGCTTTCTTT
few	TRBV7-9	TRBJ2-2	.	CASSGGAGNTGELFF	TGTGCCAGCAGCGGTGGTGCAGGCAACACCGGGGAGCTGTTTTTT
.	TRBV4-1	TRBJ2-7	TRBD1	CASSPRGNSYEQYF	TGCGCCAGCAGCCCCAGGGGGAACTCCTACGAGCAGTACTTC
.	TRBV6-5	TRBJ2-7	.	CASNALNSYEQYF	TGTGCCAGCAATGCCCTAAACTCCTACGAGCAGTACTTC
medium-sized	TRBV4-3	TRBJ2-7	.	CASSRRGYEQYF	TGCGCCAGCAGCCGCAGAGGATACGAGCAGTACTTC
.	TRBV28	TRBJ1-2	TRBD1	CACNRGSYYGYTF	TGTGCCTGCAACAGGGGTAGCTACTATGGCTACACCTTC
.	TRBV5-8	TRBJ2-2	TRBD2	CASSTGTSSAGELFF	TGTGCCAGCAGCACTGGGACTAGCTCGGCCGGGGAGCTGTTTTTT